Presented here are 8 T cell receptor beta chains from one specimen sequenced in a study of monozygotic twins with inflammatory bowel disease. TCRdb reprocessed the 5' RACE reads and stores each CDR3 protein as one record, lacking DNA. This table lists 350,000 to 550,000 distinct CDR3 sequences. The specimen sequenced was blood. The source of these receptors is a human donor with ulcerative colitis or Crohn's disease, or a healthy co-twin of an affected twin (not recorded which).

V and J are TRBV20-1 and TRBJ2-3. This CDR3 has 15 residues. CDR1 and CDR2 (germline): DFQATT, SNEGSKA (reference sequence). Here the CDR3 reads CSARDGVGNTDTQYF.

V is TRBV15 and J is TRBJ1-1. The length of the CDR3 is 15 residues. Germline loops: CDR1 LNHNV, CDR2 YYDKDF (reference sequence). CDR3 protein: CATSREGAFGTEAFF.

The V gene is TRBV28, the J gene TRBJ2-7. The CDR3 runs to 12 residues. The V gene's germline CDR1 is MDHEN and CDR2 SYDVKM. CDR3 loop: CASRGSLYEQYF.

The chain recombines TRBV4-1 with TRBJ2-5; with no DNA, the TCRdb D assignment of TRBD1 cannot be verified. CDR1 is MGHRA, CDR2 YSYEKL, per germline. This CDR3 has 16 amino acids. CDR3 protein: CASSQTGGSYQETQYF.

The chain employs TRBV18 and TRBJ2-3; TCRdb calls TRBD1, which cannot be checked without DNA. In germline, CDR1 is KGHSH, CDR2 LQKENI. This CDR3 comprises 15 residues. The CDR3 reads CASSPDRASADTQYF.

The chain uses TRBV6-1 and TRBJ2-2; TCRdb gives TRBD1 as the D gene, but with no DNA this cannot be confirmed. The CDR3 is made up of 12 amino acids. Germline V CDR1 and CDR2: MNHNS, SASEGT. CDR3 in amino acids: CASRQGSGELFF.

The J gene is TRBJ2-1, the V gene TRBV20-1; checking the TCRdb D call of TRBD1 is not possible without DNA. Germline CDR1 and CDR2: DFQATT and SNEGSKA (reference sequence). CDR3 length equals 11 residues. CDR3 amino acids: CSGPGQGFEFF.

The chain has TRBV12-3 or TRBV12-4 and TRBJ2-7; no DNA is available, so the TRBD1 call from TCRdb remains unchecked. The length of the CDR3 is 15 residues. The CDR3 sequence: CASSPRHRVSYEQYF.